This T cell receptor beta chain came from a study of blood T cells in healthy people across ages. Primers used in a second PCR of about 7 to 12 cycles were a sample-barcoded 5' primer and a J-beta primer mix. Each cDNA molecule, via a template-switch adaptor with 12 random nucleotides, was tagged. TCRdb processed the 5' RACE reads anew with MiXCR; each CDR3 protein has one entry. The table includes about 640,000 distinct CDR3 sequences, 58% detected once. Germline V gene lookup returns CDR1 DFQATT and CDR2 SNEGSKA (reference sequence). With 5 bases clipped from V and 0 bases from J, the junction kept 4 bases outside the gene matches. The CDR3 length is 14 residues.

This chain connects TRBV20-1 to TRBJ2-4; 7 positions agree with TRBD1. This receptor was obtained from a man aged 55-75 years in good health. The specimen sequenced was blood. The CDR3 sequence: CSARDRLAKNIQYF. The CDR3 DNA sequence: TGCAGTGCTCGGGACAGACTAGCCAAAAACATTCAGTACTTC.